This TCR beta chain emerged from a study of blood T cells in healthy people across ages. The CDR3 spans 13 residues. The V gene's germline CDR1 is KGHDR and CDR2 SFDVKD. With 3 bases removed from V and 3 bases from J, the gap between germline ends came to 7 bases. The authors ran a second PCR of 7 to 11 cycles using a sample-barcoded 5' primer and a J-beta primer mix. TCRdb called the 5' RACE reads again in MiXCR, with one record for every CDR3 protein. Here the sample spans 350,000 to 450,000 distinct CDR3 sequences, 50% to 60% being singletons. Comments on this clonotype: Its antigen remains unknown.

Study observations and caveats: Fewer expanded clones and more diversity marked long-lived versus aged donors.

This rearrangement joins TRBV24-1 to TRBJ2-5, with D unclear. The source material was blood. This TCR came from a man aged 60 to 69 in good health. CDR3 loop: CATSDDKEETQYF. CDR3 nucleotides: TGTGCCACCAGTGATGACAAGGAAGAGACCCAGTACTTC.